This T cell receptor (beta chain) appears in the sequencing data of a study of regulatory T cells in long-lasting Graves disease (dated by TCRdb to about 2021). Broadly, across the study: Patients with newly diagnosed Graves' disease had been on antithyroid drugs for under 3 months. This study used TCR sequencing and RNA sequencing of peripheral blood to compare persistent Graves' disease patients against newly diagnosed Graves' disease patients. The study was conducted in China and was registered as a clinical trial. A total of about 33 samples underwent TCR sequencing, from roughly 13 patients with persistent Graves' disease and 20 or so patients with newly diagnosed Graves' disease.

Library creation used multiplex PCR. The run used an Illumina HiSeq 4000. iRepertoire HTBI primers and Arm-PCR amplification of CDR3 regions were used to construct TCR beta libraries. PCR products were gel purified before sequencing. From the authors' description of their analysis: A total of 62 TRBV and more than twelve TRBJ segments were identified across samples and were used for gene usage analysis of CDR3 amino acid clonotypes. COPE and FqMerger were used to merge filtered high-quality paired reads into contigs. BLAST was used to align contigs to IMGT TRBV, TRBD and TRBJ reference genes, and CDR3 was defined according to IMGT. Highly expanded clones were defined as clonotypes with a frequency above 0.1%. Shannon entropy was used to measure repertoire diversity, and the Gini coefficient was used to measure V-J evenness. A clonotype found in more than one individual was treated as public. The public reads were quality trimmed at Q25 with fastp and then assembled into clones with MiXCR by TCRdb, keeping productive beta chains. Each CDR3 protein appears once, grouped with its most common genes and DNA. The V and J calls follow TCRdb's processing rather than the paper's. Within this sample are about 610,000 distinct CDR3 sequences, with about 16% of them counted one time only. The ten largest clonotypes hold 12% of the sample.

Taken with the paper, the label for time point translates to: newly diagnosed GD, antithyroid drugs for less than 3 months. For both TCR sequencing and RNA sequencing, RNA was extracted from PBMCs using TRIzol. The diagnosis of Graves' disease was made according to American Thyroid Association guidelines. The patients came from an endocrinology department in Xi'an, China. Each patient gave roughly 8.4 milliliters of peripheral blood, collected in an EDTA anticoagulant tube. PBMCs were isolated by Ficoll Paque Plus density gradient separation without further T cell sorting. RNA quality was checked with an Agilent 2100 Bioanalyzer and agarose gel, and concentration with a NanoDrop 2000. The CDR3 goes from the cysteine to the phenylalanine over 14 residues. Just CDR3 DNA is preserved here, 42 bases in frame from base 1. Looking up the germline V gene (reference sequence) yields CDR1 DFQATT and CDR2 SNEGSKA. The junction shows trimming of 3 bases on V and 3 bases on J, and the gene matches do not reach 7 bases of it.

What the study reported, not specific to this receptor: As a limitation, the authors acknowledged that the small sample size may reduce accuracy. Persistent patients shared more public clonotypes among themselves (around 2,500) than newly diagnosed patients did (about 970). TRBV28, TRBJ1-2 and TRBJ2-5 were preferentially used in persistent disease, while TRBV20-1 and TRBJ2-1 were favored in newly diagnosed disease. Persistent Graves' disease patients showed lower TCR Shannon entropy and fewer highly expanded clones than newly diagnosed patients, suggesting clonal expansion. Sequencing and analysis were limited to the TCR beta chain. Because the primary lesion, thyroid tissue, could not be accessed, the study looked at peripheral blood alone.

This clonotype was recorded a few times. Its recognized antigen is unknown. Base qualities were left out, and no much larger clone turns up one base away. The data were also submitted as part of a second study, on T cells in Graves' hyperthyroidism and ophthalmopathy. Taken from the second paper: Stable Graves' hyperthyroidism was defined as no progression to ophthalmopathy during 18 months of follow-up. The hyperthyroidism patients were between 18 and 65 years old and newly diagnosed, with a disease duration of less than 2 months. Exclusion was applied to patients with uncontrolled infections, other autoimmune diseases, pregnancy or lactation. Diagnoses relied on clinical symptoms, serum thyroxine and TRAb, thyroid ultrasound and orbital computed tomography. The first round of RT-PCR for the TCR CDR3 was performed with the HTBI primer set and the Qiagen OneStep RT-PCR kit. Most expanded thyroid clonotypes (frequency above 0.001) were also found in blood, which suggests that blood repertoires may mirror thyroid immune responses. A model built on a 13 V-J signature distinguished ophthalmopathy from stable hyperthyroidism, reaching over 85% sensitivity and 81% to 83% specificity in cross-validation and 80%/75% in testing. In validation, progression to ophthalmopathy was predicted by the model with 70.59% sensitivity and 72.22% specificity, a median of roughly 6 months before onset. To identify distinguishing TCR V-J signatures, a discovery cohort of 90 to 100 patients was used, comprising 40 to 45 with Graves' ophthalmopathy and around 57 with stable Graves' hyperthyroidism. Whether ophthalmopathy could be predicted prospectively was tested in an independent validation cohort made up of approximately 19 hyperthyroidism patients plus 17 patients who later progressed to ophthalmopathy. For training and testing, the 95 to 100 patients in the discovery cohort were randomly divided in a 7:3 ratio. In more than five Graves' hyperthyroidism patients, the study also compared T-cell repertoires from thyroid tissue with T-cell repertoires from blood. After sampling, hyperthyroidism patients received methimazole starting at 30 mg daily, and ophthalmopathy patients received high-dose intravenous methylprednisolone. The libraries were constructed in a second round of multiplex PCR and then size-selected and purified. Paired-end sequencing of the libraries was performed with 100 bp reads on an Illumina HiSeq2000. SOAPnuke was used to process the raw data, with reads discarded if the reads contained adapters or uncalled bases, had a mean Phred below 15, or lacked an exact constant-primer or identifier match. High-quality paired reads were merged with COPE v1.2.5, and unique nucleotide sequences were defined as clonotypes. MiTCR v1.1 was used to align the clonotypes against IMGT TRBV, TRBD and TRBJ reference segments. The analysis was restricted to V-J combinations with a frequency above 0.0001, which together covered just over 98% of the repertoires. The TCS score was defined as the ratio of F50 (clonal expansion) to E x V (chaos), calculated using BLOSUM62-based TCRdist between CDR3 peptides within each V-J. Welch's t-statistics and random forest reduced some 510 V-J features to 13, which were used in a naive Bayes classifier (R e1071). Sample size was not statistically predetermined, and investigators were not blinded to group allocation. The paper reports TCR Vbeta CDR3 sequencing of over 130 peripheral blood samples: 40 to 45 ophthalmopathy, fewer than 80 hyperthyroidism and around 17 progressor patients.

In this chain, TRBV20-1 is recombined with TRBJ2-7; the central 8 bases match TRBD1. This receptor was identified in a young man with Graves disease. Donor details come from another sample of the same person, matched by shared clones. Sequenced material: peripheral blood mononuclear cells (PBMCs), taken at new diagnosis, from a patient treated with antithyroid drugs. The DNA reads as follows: TGCAGTGCTAGCAAAGCCGGGACAGGCTACGAGCAGTACTTC. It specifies CSASKAGTGYEQYF.